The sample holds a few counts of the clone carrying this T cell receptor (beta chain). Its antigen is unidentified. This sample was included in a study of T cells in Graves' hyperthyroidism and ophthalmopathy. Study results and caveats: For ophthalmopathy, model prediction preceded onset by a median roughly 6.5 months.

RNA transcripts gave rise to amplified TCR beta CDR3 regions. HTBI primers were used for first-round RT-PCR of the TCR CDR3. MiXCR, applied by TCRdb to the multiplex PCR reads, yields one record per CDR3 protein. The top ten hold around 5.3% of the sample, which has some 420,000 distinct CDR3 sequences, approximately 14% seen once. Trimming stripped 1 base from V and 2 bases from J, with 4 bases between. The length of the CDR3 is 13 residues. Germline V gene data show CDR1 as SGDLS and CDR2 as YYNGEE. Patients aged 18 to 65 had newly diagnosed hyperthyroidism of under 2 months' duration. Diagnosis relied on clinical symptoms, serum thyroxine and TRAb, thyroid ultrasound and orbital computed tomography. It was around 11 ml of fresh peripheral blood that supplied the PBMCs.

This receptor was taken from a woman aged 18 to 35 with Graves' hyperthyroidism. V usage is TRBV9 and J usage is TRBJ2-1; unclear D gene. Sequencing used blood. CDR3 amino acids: CASSVTTYNEQFF. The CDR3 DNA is TGTGCCAGCAGCGTAACAACCTACAATGAGCAGTTCTTC.